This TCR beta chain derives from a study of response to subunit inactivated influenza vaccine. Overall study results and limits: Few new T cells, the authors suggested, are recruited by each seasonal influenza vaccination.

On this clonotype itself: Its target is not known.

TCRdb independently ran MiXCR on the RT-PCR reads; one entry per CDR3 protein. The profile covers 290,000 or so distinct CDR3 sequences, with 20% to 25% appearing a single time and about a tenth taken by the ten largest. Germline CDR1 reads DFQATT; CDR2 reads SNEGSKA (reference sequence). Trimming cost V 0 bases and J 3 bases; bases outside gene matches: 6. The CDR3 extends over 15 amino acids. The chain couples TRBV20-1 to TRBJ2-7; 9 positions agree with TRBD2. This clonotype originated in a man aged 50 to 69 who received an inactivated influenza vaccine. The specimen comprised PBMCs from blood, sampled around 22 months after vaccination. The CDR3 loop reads CSARDLLAGIYEQYF. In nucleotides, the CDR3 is TGCAGTGCTAGAGATCTCCTAGCGGGAATCTACGAGCAGTACTTC.